A selection of T cell receptor beta chains follows, all from one sample in a study of blood T cells in healthy people across ages. One entry per CDR3 protein results from TCRdb running MiXCR on the 5' RACE reads. Among about 1.8 million distinct CDR3 sequences, around half were seen once, and the ten largest hold roughly 2.1%. The sequenced sample consisted of blood. These receptors all come from a woman aged 40 to 50 in good health. Both conserved end residues are part of each CDR3. Fields, in order: J gene, V gene, clone size, D gene, CDR3 protein, CDR3 DNA. A D gene is named only where the DNA matches it firmly. Expanded clones get a size class; other rows say once, few or many, or leave the size out.

j_call: TRBJ2-1; v_call: TRBV12-3/TRBV12-4; clone_size: NA; d_call: NA; cdr3_aa: CASSLRAGSSCNEQFF; cdr3_nt: TGTGCCAGCAGTTTAAGGGCAGGGAGCTCCTGCAATGAGCAGTTCTTC
j_call: TRBJ2-7; v_call: TRBV9; clone_size: once; d_call: NA; cdr3_aa: CASSVADSLGYEQYF; cdr3_nt: TGTGCCAGCAGCGTCGCGGACAGTTTGGGCTACGAGCAGTACTTC
j_call: TRBJ2-1; v_call: TRBV3-1; clone_size: few; d_call: NA; cdr3_aa: CASSQLGRFSYNEQFF; cdr3_nt: TGTGCCAGCAGCCAGTTAGGCCGTTTCTCCTACAATGAGCAGTTCTTC
j_call: TRBJ2-1; v_call: TRBV7-2; clone_size: few; d_call: TRBD2; cdr3_aa: CASSLKRLAGGNEQFF; cdr3_nt: TGTGCCAGCAGCTTAAAACGGCTAGCGGGGGGCAATGAGCAGTTCTTC
j_call: TRBJ1-2; v_call: TRBV20-1; clone_size: once; d_call: TRBD1; cdr3_aa: CSARDGDRVTDYTF; cdr3_nt: TGCAGTGCTAGAGATGGTGACAGGGTGACTGACTACACCTTC
j_call: TRBJ2-5; v_call: TRBV27; clone_size: NA; d_call: NA; cdr3_aa: CASSLPARRRRQETQYF; cdr3_nt: TGTGCCAGCAGTTTACCAGCGAGGAGGCGGCGCCAAGAGACCCAGTACTTC
j_call: TRBJ2-1; v_call: TRBV7-2; clone_size: NA; d_call: TRBD2; cdr3_aa: CASSLASGPFDNEQFF; cdr3_nt: TGTGCCAGCAGCTTAGCTAGCGGGCCCTTTGACAATGAGCAGTTCTTC
j_call: TRBJ2-3; v_call: TRBV7-9; clone_size: NA; d_call: TRBD1; cdr3_aa: CASSEGAVTTDTQYF; cdr3_nt: TGTGCCAGCAGCGAGGGGGCGGTAACCACAGATACGCAGTATTTT
j_call: TRBJ2-1; v_call: TRBV21-1; clone_size: NA; d_call: NA; cdr3_aa: CASSKDGENSYNEQFF; cdr3_nt: TGTGCCAGCAGCAAAGATGGCGAGAACTCCTACAATGAGCAGTTCTTC
j_call: TRBJ1-2; v_call: TRBV6-2/TRBV6-3; clone_size: NA; d_call: TRBD1; cdr3_aa: CASSGTAPNYGYTF; cdr3_nt: TGTGCCAGCAGCGGGACAGCTCCTAACTATGGCTACACCTTC
j_call: TRBJ1-2; v_call: TRBV27; clone_size: few; d_call: NA; cdr3_aa: CASTNLGGRYGYTF; cdr3_nt: TGTGCCAGCACGAACCTAGGGGGACGTTATGGCTACACCTTC
j_call: TRBJ2-5; v_call: TRBV9; clone_size: few; d_call: TRBD1; cdr3_aa: CASSVSGTEETQYF; cdr3_nt: TGTGCCAGCAGCGTTTCCGGGACAGAAGAGACCCAGTACTTC
j_call: TRBJ2-3; v_call: TRBV6-1; clone_size: few; d_call: TRBD2; cdr3_aa: CASSGLAGRTDTQYF; cdr3_nt: TGTGCCAGCTCTGGACTAGCGGGGCGCACAGATACGCAGTATTTT
j_call: TRBJ2-1; v_call: TRBV7-9; clone_size: NA; d_call: TRBD2; cdr3_aa: CASTLGDYEQFF; cdr3_nt: TGTGCCAGCACCTTGGGGGACTACGAGCAGTTCTTC
j_call: TRBJ2-1; v_call: TRBV12-3/TRBV12-4; clone_size: few; d_call: TRBD2; cdr3_aa: CARPTPGLAHNEQFF; cdr3_nt: TGTGCCAGACCGACCCCGGGACTAGCCCACAATGAGCAGTTCTTC